These 23 T cell receptor beta chains originate from one sample sequenced in a study of T cell repertoires in cytomegalovirus infection. TCRdb reanalysed the reads using MiXCR and keeps one entry per CDR3 protein. Of some 300,000 distinct CDR3 sequences in the sample, approximately 8.9% were seen once. Sample: PBMCs. These receptors were obtained from a human donor in good health (CMV status not recorded). Some clones in this sample may be carry-over from other donors' samples.

This clonotype has a handful of counts. This sequence joins TRBV19 and TRBJ2-1; 10 bases map to TRBD2. CDR3 length: 16 amino acids. The V gene's germline CDR1 is LNHDA and CDR2 SQIVND (reference sequence). Unmatched junction bases numbered 16, after V lost 10 bases and J lost 7 bases. CDR3 loop: CATSYPGASGGNEQFF. CDR3 coding DNA: TGTGCCACTTCTTACCCGGGGGCTAGCGGGGGTAATGAGCAGTTCTTC.

This clonotype was counted at least ten times. The V call is TRBV28, the J call TRBJ2-1; D ambiguous. CDR1 and CDR2 from the germline V gene are MDHEN and SYDVKM. The CDR3 is made up of 15 amino acids. V lost 3 bases and J 5 bases, leaving 14 bases between the germline ends. The CDR3 spells CASSFGPAADNEQFF. In DNA form, the CDR3 reads TGTGCCAGCAGTTTCGGACCAGCCGCGGACAATGAGCAGTTCTTC.

The sample holds many counts of this clonotype. The chain joins TRBV12-3 or TRBV12-4 to TRBJ2-2, with D hard to call. The CDR3 sequence is 14 residues long. Trimming shortened V by 7 bases and J by 1 base, and 10 bases separated the two germline ends. In nucleotides, the CDR3 is TGTGCCAGCACATTAGGAGAGAACACCGGGGAGCTGTTTTTT. Protein: CASTLGENTGELFF.

This clonotype appeared many times. The chain uses TRBV6-1 and TRBJ2-1; D tentatively reads TRBD1 or TRBD2 (5 bases each). CDR1 is MNHNS, CDR2 SASEGT, per germline. This CDR3 has 16 residues. Trimming removed 5 bases at V and 8 bases at J, with 22 bases between. The CDR3 is CASSLTTIGPGHEQFF. CDR3 sequence (DNA): TGTGCCAGCAGTCTTACCACCATAGGCCCGGGGCATGAGCAGTTCTTC.

This clonotype has only a few counts. The rearrangement joins TRBV5-1 to TRBJ1-1, with 7 nucleotides matching TRBD1. The V gene's germline CDR1 is SGHRS and CDR2 YFSETQ. J lost 5 bases, V lost 1 base, and 5 bases had no gene match. The CDR3 length is 14 residues. This CDR3 reads CASSLKGAQTEAFF. The CDR3 nucleotides are TGCGCCAGCAGCTTGAAGGGGGCGCAAACTGAAGCTTTCTTT.

This clonotype has at least ten counts. CDR3 loop: CSVPRGGVLNYGYTF. The CDR3 DNA sequence: TGCAGTGTCCCTAGAGGGGGGGTGCTAAACTATGGCTACACCTTC. J is TRBJ1-2 and V is TRBV20-1; tentative D call: TRBD1 (6 bases). The CDR3 totals 15 residues. V lost 7 bases, J lost 2 bases, and 20 bases lay in between. Germline lookup yields CDR1 DFQATT and CDR2 SNEGSKA (reference sequence).

V gene TRBV5-4 combines with J gene TRBJ2-1; possibly TRBD1 for D (6 bases). The CDR3 loop spans 20 amino acids. CDR1 is SGHNT, CDR2 YYREEE, per germline (reference sequence). The germline V and J ends were trimmed by 0 bases and 2 bases, with 24 bases remaining between them. The CDR3 coding sequence is TGTGCCAGCAGCTTGGGCGTTGGAACTCGGAAAGGGGGTCCCTACAATGAGCAGTTCTTC. This sequence encodes CASSLGVGTRKGGPYNEQFF.

The chain employs TRBV25-1 and TRBJ2-2, with unresolved D. The germline V gene has CDR1 MGHDK and CDR2 SYGVNS. V was pared by 0 bases and J by 0 bases, with 8 bases between. The CDR3 runs to 16 residues. The CDR3 spells CASSEYQMSNTGELFF. The CDR3, as DNA: TGTGCCAGCAGTGAATACCAGATGTCGAACACCGGGGAGCTGTTTTTT.

This clonotype was observed at least ten times. The chain is built from TRBV20-1 and TRBJ1-1, with 8 nucleotides matching TRBD1. The J segment lost 2 bases and the V segment lost 5 bases, leaving 13 bases of the junction unmatched. The length of the CDR3 is 16 residues. The V gene's germline CDR1 is DFQATT and CDR2 SNEGSKA (reference sequence). The CDR3: CSAPGRQGAVNTEAFF. The DNA for the CDR3 is TGCAGTGCTCCAGGAAGGCAGGGGGCCGTAAACACTGAAGCTTTCTTT.

A few counts support this clonotype. The chain recombines TRBV29-1 with TRBJ1-1, with D uncertain. V lost 0 bases to trimming and J lost 0 bases, with 8 bases between them. CDR1 SQVTM and CDR2 ANQGSEA come from the germline V gene. The CDR3 extends over 14 amino acids. The CDR3 protein is CSVEDQVMNTEAFF. The DNA of the CDR3 is TGCAGCGTTGAAGACCAGGTTATGAACACTGAAGCTTTCTTT.

This clonotype has at least ten counts. The chain carries TRBV7-8 and TRBJ2-5; a weak D match, TRBD2 (5 bases). The CDR3 length is 12 residues. V was pared by 5 bases and J by 6 bases, with 10 bases between. Germline values: CDR1 SGHVS, CDR2 FQNEAQ. Here the CDR3 DNA reads TGTGCCAGCAGCCAAGGGAGCCAGACCCAGTACTTC. The encoded protein is CASSQGSQTQYF.

This clonotype was observed many times. CDR3 sequence (DNA): TGCGCCAGCAGCCAAGGTAGACTAGCGGGGGATGAGCAGTTCTTC. The encoded protein is CASSQGRLAGDEQFF. The chain combines TRBV4-1 with TRBJ2-1; 12 nucleotides match TRBD2. The V and J ends lost 1 base and 8 bases, in that order; junction bases with no gene match: 3. This CDR3 is 15 amino acids long. Germline V gene lookup returns CDR1 MGHRA and CDR2 YSYEKL.

This clonotype was seen a handful of times. The chain employs TRBV28 and TRBJ2-6, with a tentative D call TRBD2 (6 bases). The CDR3 runs to 16 residues. The germline CDR1 and CDR2 sequences are MDHEN and SYDVKM. Trimming took off 8 bases at V and 4 bases at J, with 18 bases between the two ends. The CDR3 protein is CASSSWRGLGANVLTF. Written as DNA, the CDR3 is TGTGCCAGCTCATCTTGGCGGGGTCTGGGGGCCAACGTCCTGACTTTC.

This clonotype was observed at least ten times. J is TRBJ1-1 and V is TRBV5-5, with TRBD1 identical over 8 bases. The trim removed 2 bases at V and 2 bases at J, leaving 5 bases unmatched. The germline gives CDR1 SGHKS, CDR2 YYEKEE (reference sequence). This CDR3 is built from 15 residues. The CDR3 coding sequence is TGTGCCAGCAGCTTCGGGACAGGTCGAAACACTGAAGCTTTCTTT. As protein: CASSFGTGRNTEAFF. The whole variable domain, filled in from reference TRBV5-5 and TRBJ1-1, reads DAGVTQSPTHLIKTRGQQVTLRCSPISGHKSVSWYQQVLGQGPQFIFQYYEKEERGRGNFPDRFSARQFPNYSSELNVNALLLGDSALYLCASSFGTGRNTEAFFGQGTRLTVV.

This clonotype appeared many times. The V gene is TRBV7-6, the J gene TRBJ1-5; TRBD1 might be the D (6 bases). This CDR3 comprises 13 residues. The V gene lost 5 bases and the J gene lost 4 bases, with 9 bases spanning the gap. CDR1 SGHVS and CDR2 FNYEAQ come from the germline V gene. CDR3 sequence reads: CASSQDRNQPQHF. As DNA, the CDR3 is TGTGCCAGCAGCCAGGACAGAAATCAGCCCCAGCATTTT.

In its sample, this clonotype was seen many times. The chain carries TRBV20-1 and TRBJ2-1, with 9 bases fitting TRBD2. V dropped 7 bases and J dropped 4; count of bases not matched to a gene: 11. Germline assignment: CDR1 DFQATT and CDR2 SNEGSKA (reference sequence). CDR3 length equals 15 residues. The CDR3 bases are TGCAGTGTCACCCCTCGGCGGGGGGGTTACAATGAGCAGTTCTTC. It encodes CSVTPRRGGYNEQFF.

This clonotype occurred many times. The chain uses TRBV6-2 or TRBV6-3 and TRBJ2-7; D is undetermined. Trimming pared 6 bases from V and 7 bases from J, leaving 19 bases between. The germline V gene encodes CDR1 MNHEY and CDR2 SVGEGT. The CDR3 has 14 residues. CDR3 nucleotide sequence: TGTGCCAGCAGCCCCGGTCCACTGATAGGGGAGCAGTACGTC. Translation gives CASSPGPLIGEQYV.

In its sample, this clonotype was seen many times. This chain joins TRBV12-3 or TRBV12-4 and TRBJ2-7, with TRBD2 matching over 8 bases. The CDR3 sequence is 23 residues long. Germline trimming cut 7 bases from V and 2 bases from J; bases unmatched to any gene: 34. This CDR3 is CASTQLRDKVGTGGPPITYEQYV. The CDR3 region has the DNA TGTGCCAGCACTCAACTTAGGGACAAGGTGGGAACGGGGGGGCCTCCTATTACCTACGAGCAGTACGTC.

This chain uses TRBV29-1 with TRBJ2-5, with a tentative D call TRBD2 (6 bases). V lost 3 bases and J 3 bases, leaving 8 bases between the germline ends. This CDR3 is 12 amino acids long. Germline V lookup: CDR1 SQVTM, CDR2 ANQGSEA. The CDR3 loop is CSVDRGKETQYF. CDR3 DNA: TGCAGCGTTGATCGCGGGAAAGAGACCCAGTACTTC.

This clonotype was found many times. V usage is TRBV7-2 and J usage is TRBJ1-3; 7 bases are shared with TRBD1. This CDR3 spans 14 amino acids. The germline gives CDR1 SGHTA, CDR2 FQGNSA. V dropped 8 bases and J dropped 4; count of bases not matched to a gene: 8. The CDR3 region is CASGQRGRGNTIYF. CDR3 coding DNA: TGTGCCAGCGGACAAAGGGGGCGAGGAAACACCATATATTTT. Supplemented by reference TRBV7-2 and TRBJ1-3, the full variable domain reads GAGVSQSPSNKVTEKGKDVELRCDPISGHTALYWYRQSLGQGLEFLIYFQGNSAPDKSGLPSDRFSAERTGGSVSTLTIQRTQQEDSAVYLCASGQRGRGNTIYFGEGSWLTVV.

This clonotype was detected ten times or more. In DNA, the CDR3 is TGTGCCAGCAGCCCCGTATTGGACTACGAGCAGTACGTC. This codes for CASSPVLDYEQYV. The chain recombines TRBV6-2 or TRBV6-3 with TRBJ2-7; the D is unclear. This CDR3 has 13 amino acids. V lost 6 bases and J lost 3, with 12 bases in between. In germline, CDR1 is MNHEY, CDR2 SVGEGT.

The chain is built from TRBV13 and TRBJ2-1; possible D gene TRBD2, 6 bases. Germline values: CDR1 PRHDT, CDR2 FYEKMQ (reference sequence). This CDR3 is built from 16 residues. With 4 bases removed from V and 3 bases from J, the gap between germline ends came to 16 bases. The CDR3 here is CASSSLLAVGYNEQFF. CDR3 bases: TGTGCCAGCAGCTCGTTATTAGCGGTGGGCTACAATGAGCAGTTCTTC.

V is TRBV28 and J is TRBJ2-3; no clear D gene. Germline lookup yields CDR1 MDHEN and CDR2 SYDVKM. The CDR3 sequence is 12 residues long. Trimming shortened V by 6 bases and J by 4 bases, and 8 bases separated the two germline ends. The CDR3 here is CASREWSDTQYF. Here the CDR3 DNA reads TGTGCCAGCAGGGAGTGGTCAGATACGCAGTATTTT.